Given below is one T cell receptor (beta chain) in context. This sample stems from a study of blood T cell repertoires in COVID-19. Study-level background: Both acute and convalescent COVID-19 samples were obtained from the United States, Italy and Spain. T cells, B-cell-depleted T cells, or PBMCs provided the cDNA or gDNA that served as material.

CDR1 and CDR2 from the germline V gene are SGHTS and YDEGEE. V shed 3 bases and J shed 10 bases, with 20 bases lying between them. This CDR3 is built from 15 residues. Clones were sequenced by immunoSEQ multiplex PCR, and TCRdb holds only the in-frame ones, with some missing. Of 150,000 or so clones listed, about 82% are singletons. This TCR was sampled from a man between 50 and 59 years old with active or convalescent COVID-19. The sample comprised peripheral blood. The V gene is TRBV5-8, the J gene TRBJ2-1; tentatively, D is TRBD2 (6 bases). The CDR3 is CASSSPGLPFGEQFF. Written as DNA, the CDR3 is TGTGCCAGCAGCTCCCCGGGACTCCCCTTTGGCGAGCAGTTCTTC. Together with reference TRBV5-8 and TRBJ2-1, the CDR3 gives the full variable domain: EAGVTQSPTHLIKTRGQQATLRCSPISGHTSVYWYQQALGLGLQFLLWYDEGEERNRGNFPPRFSGRQFPNYSSELNVNALELEDSALYLCASSSPGLPFGEQFFGPGTRLTVL.